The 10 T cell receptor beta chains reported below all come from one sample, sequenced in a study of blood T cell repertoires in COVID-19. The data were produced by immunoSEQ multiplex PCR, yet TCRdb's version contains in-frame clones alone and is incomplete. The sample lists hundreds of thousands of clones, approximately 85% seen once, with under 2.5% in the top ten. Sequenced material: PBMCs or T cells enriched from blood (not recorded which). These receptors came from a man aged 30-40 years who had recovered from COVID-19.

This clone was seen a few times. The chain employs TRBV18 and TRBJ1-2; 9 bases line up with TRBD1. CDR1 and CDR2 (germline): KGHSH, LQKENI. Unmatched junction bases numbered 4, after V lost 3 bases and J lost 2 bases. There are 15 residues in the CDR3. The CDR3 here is CASSPDRGPNYGYTF. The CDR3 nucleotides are TGTGCCAGCTCACCGGACAGGGGCCCCAACTATGGCTACACCTTC.

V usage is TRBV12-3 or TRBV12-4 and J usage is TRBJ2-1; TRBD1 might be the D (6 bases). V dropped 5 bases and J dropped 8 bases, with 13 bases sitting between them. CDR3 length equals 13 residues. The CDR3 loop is CASSPQGIDEQFF. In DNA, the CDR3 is TGTGCCAGCAGTCCCCAGGGGATCGATGAGCAGTTCTTC.

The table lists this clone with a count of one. CDR3 DNA: TGCAGTGCTAGTTGTCTTGAGGGCCACTCAACTCTGGAAACACCATCAGGTAACACCATATATTTT. Its translation: CSASCLEGHSTLETPSGNTIYF. The chain is built from TRBV20-1 and TRBJ1-3; D gene uncertain. The CDR3 is 22 residues long. V was clipped by 3 bases and J by 7 bases, with 40 bases between them. The germline V gene has CDR1 DFQATT and CDR2 SNEGSKA (reference sequence).

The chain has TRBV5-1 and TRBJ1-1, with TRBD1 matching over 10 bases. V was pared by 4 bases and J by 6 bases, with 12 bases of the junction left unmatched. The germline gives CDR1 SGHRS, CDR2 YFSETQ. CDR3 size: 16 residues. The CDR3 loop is CASSARWTGGSPEAFF. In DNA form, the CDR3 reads TGCGCCAGCAGCGCCCGGTGGACAGGGGGATCGCCTGAAGCTTTCTTT.

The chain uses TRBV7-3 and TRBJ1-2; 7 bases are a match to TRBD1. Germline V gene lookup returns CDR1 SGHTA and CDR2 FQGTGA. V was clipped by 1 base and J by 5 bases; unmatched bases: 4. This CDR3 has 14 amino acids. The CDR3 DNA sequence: TGTGCCAGCAGCTTAATGGCAGGGGGTTATGGCTACACCTTC. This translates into CASSLMAGGYGYTF.

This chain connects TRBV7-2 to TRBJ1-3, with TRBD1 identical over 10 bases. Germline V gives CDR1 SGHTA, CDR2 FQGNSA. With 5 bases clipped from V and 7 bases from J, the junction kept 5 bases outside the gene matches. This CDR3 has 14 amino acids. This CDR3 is CASSPGTGANTIYF. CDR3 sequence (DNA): TGTGCCAGCAGCCCCGGGACAGGGGCGAACACCATATATTTT.

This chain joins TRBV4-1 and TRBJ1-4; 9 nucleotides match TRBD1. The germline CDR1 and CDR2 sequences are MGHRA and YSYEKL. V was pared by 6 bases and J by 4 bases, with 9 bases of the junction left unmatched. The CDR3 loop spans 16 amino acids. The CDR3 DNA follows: TGCGCCAGCAGGCTACAGGGGGCGAGGGGTAATGAAAAACTGTTTTTT. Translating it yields CASRLQGARGNEKLFF.

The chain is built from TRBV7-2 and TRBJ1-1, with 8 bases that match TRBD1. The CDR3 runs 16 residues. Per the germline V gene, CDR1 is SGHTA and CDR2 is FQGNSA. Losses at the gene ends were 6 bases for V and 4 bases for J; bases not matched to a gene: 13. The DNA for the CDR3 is TGTGCCAGCAGTTACACCCCCCAGGGGGCGCGCACTGAAGCTTTCTTT. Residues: CASSYTPQGARTEAFF.

DNA of the CDR3: TGCGCCAGCAGCTTCCGCTTTGGGGCGGGGAGCCAAGAGACCCAGTACTTC. Protein: CASSFRFGAGSQETQYF. The gene calls are TRBV5-1 and TRBJ2-5; D perhaps matches TRBD2 (6 bases). Deletions cut 2 bases from V and 1 base from J, with 18 bases between. The CDR3 is 17 residues long. Per germline, CDR1 SGHRS and CDR2 YFSETQ.

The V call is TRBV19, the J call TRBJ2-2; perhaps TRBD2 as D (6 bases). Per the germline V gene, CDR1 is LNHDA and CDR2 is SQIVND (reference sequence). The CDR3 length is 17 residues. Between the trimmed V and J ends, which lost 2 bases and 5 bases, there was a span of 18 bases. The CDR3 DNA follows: TGTGCCAGTAGTATAAGTCCTGCGGGGAGCCTAACCGGGGAGCTGTTTTTT. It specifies CASSISPAGSLTGELFF.